These 7 T cell receptor beta chains came from one sample sequenced in a study of cytomegalovirus exposure and HLA in healthy donors. A multiplex PCR was run with 60 Vbeta primers and 13 Jbeta primers. Assay: immunoSEQ multiplex PCR; the TCRdb copy retains only in-frame clones and omits some. The sample holds 150,000 to 190,000 clones; roughly 80% are singletons and the top ten take over 1.2%. The sequenced material came from PBMCs. The receptor set was obtained from a man between 18 and 29 years old in good health and CMV-seronegative.

This clone has just one count. The J gene is TRBJ2-7, the V gene TRBV19; 8 bases map to TRBD2. Germline CDR1 and CDR2: LNHDA and SQIVND (reference sequence). Losses at the gene ends were 3 bases for V and 2 bases for J; bases not matched to a gene: 9. This CDR3 has 16 amino acids. CDR3 amino acids: CASSMGARGGPYEQYF. The CDR3 nucleotides read TGTGCCAGTAGTATGGGCGCCCGGGGGGGGCCCTACGAGCAGTACTTC.

The rearrangement joins TRBV13 to TRBJ2-2; TRBD2 might be the D (6 bases). The CDR3 spans 14 residues. From germline, CDR1 is PRHDT and CDR2 FYEKMQ (reference sequence). V lost 3 bases and J lost 5, with 10 bases in between. CDR3 nucleotides: TGTGCCAGCAGCTTTATGGGGGGAACCGGGGAGCTGTTTTTT. It yields the protein CASSFMGGTGELFF.

V usage is TRBV28 and J usage is TRBJ2-7, with D hard to call. The V end lost 2 bases, the J end lost 3 bases, and 8 bases lay between the germline ends. Germline V gene lookup returns CDR1 MDHEN and CDR2 SYDVKM. This CDR3 has 13 residues. CDR3 residues: CASSLGLSYEQYF. The CDR3 DNA reads TGTGCCAGCAGTTTAGGGCTCAGCTACGAGCAGTACTTC.

CDR3 residues: CASSGSGSGSDEQFF. The CDR3 bases are TGCGCCAGCAGTGGGAGCGGTAGCGGGAGCGATGAGCAGTTCTTC. The chain carries TRBV10-1 and TRBJ2-1; 9 nucleotides agree with TRBD2. After removal of 4 bases from V and 8 bases from J, the junction contained 9 bases not matched to a gene. Germline V gene data show CDR1 as WNHNN and CDR2 as SYGVQD (reference sequence). CDR3 length: 15 amino acids.

The rearrangement joins TRBV7-8 to TRBJ2-3; D is unclear. This CDR3 region has 16 residues. V gave up 5 bases and J gave up 4 bases, with 19 bases separating them. In germline, CDR1 is SGHVS, CDR2 FQNEAQ. CDR3 nucleotide sequence: TGTGCCAGCAGCCCCCGATCCGGCCGTGGAGCAGATACGCAGTATTTT. Translated, it gives CASSPRSGRGADTQYF.

This chain connects TRBV7-8 to TRBJ2-3; 9 bases are a match to TRBD2. Unmatched junction bases numbered 10, after V lost 4 bases and J lost 2 bases. CDR3 size: 17 residues. CDR1 SGHVS and CDR2 FQNEAQ come from the germline V gene. CDR3 region: CASSSLLAGHPTDTQYF. For the CDR3, the DNA is TGTGCCAGCAGCTCCTTACTAGCGGGCCACCCCACAGATACGCAGTATTTT.

This chain uses TRBV15 with TRBJ2-6; 8 bases fit TRBD2. The V and J ends lost 5 bases and 0 bases, in that order; junction bases with no gene match: 12. In germline, CDR1 is LNHNV, CDR2 YYDKDF (reference sequence). The CDR3 extends over 19 amino acids. CDR3 protein: CATSPPGRGFYSGANVLTF. The CDR3 DNA reads TGTGCCACCAGCCCCCCCGGGAGGGGGTTCTACTCTGGGGCCAACGTCCTGACTTTC. Supplemented by reference TRBV15 and TRBJ2-6, the full variable domain reads DAMVIQNPRYQVTQFGKPVTLSCSQTLNHNVMYWYQQKSSQAPKLLFHYYDKDFNNEADTPDNFQSRRPNTSFCFLDIRSPGLGDTAMYLCATSPPGRGFYSGANVLTFGAGSRLTVL.